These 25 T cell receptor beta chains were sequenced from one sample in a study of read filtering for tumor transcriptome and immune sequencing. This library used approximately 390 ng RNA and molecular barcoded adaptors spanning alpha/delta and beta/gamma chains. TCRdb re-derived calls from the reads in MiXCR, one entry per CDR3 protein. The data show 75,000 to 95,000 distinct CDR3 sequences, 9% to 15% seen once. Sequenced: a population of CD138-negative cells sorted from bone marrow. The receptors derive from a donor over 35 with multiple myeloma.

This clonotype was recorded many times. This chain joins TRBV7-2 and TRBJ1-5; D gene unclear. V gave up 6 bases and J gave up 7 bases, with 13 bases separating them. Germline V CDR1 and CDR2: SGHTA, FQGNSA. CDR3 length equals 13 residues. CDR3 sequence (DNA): TGTGCCAGCAGTCCCCTTTACGGGCAGCCCCAGCATTTT. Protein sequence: CASSPLYGQPQHF.

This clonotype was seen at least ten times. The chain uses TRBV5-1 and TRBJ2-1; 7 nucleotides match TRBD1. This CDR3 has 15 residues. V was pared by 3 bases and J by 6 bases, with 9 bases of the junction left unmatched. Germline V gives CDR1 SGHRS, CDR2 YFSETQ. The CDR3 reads CASSSSGQKTNEQFF. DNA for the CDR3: TGCGCCAGCAGCTCCTCGGGACAGAAGACCAATGAGCAGTTCTTC.

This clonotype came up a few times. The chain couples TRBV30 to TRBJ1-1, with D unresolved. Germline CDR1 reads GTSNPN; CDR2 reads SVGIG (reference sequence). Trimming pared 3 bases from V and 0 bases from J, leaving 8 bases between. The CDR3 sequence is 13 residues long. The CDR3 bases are TGTGCCTGGAGGGCACAATTGAACACTGAAGCTTTCTTT. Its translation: CAWRAQLNTEAFF.

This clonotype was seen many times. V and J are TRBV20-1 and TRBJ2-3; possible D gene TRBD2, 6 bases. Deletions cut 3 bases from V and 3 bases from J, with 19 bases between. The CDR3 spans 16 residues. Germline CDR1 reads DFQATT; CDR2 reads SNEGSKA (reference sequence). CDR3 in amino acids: CSARDPWAGTTDTQYF. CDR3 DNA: TGCAGTGCTAGGGACCCGTGGGCGGGAACGACAGATACGCAGTATTTT.

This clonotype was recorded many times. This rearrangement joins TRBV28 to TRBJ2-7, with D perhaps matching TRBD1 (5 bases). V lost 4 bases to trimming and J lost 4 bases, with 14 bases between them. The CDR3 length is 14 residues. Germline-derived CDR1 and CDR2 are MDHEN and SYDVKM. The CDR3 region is CASSSGQALYEQYF. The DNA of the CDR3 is TGTGCCAGCAGTTCAGGGCAAGCCCTATACGAGCAGTACTTC.

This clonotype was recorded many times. CDR3 sequence reads: CSVGGAGTGELFF. The DNA of the CDR3 is TGCAGCGTAGGGGGGGCCGGCACCGGGGAGCTGTTTTTT. V is TRBV20-1 and J is TRBJ2-2; a possible D gene is TRBD2 (7 bases). The germline V gene encodes CDR1 DFQATT and CDR2 SNEGSKA (reference sequence). This CDR3 is 13 amino acids long.

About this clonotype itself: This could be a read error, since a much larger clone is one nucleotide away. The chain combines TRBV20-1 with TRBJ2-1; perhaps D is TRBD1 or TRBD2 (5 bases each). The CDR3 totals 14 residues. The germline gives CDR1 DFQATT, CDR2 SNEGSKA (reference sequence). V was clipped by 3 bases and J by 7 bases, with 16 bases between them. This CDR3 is CSASPLAGMNEQFF. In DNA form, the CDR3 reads TGCAGTGCTAGTCCCCTAGCAGGGATGAATGAGCAGTTCTTC.

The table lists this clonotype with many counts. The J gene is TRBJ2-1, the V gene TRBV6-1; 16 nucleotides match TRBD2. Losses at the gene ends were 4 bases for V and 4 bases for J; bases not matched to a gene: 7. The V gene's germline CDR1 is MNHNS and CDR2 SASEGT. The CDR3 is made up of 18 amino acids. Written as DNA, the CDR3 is TGTGCCAGCAGTGCCGGGACTAGCGGGAGGGGTTTGTACAATGAGCAGTTCTTC. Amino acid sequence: CASSAGTSGRGLYNEQFF.

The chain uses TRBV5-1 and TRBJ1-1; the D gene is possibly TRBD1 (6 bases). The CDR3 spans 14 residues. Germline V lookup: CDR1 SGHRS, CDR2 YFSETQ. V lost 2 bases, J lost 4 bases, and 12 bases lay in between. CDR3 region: CASSLQGMSTEAFF. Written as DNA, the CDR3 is TGCGCCAGCAGCTTACAGGGAATGAGCACTGAAGCTTTCTTT.

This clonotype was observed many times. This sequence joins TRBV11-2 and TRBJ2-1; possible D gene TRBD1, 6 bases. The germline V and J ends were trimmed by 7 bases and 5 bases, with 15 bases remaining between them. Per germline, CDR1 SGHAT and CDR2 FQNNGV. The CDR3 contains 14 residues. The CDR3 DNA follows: TGTGCCAGCACGTGGGGACATCAGAACAATGAGCAGTTCTTC. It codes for CASTWGHQNNEQFF.

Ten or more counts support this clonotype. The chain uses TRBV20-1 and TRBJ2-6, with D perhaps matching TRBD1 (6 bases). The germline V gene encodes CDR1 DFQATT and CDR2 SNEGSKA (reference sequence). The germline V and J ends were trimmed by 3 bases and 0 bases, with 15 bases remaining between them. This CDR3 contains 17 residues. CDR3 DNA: TGCAGTGCTAGTGATGGACAGCCTATCTCTGGGGCCAACGTCCTGACTTTC. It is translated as CSASDGQPISGANVLTF.

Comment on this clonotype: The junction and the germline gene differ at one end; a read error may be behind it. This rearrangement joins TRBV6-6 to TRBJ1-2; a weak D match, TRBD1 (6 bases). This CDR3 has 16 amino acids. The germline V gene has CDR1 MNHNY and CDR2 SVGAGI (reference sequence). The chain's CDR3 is CTSSYGGTRSDYGYTF. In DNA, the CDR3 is TGTACCAGCAGTTACGGGGGGACACGGTCTGACTATGGCTACACCTTC.

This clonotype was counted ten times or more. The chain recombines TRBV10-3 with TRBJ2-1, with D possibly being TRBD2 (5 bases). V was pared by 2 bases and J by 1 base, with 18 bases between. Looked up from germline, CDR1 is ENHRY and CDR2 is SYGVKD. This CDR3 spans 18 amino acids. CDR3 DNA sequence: TGTGCCATCAGTGAGGTTGCACTCCGGGATCTTTCCTACAATGAGCAGTTCTTC. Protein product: CAISEVALRDLSYNEQFF.

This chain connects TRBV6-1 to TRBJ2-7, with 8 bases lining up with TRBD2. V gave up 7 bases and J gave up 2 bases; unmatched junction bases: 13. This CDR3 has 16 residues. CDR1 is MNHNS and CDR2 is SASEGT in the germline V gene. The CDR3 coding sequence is TGTGCCAGCAAAGTGGGGACCGGGACTAGTCCCTACGAGCAGTACTTC. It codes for CASKVGTGTSPYEQYF.

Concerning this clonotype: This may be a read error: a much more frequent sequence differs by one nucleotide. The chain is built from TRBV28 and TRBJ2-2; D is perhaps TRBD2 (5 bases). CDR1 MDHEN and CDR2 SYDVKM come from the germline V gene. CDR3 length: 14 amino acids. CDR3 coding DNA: TGTGCCAGCAGCCGAGCCGGATCCACCGGGGAGCTGTCTTTT. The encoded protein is CASSRAGSTGELSF. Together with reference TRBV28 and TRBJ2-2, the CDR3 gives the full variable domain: DVKVTQSSRYLVKRTGEKVFLECVQDMDHENMFWYRQDPGLGLRLIYFSYDVKMKEKGDIPEGYSVSREKKERFSLILESASTNQTSMYLCASSRAGSTGELSFGEGSRLTVL.

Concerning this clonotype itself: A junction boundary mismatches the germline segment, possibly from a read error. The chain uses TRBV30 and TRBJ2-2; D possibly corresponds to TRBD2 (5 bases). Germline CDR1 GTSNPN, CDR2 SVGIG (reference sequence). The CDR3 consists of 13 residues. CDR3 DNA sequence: TGTGCCTGGAGTGTCCAAAGCACCGGGGAGCTGTCTTTT. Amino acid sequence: CAWSVQSTGELSF.

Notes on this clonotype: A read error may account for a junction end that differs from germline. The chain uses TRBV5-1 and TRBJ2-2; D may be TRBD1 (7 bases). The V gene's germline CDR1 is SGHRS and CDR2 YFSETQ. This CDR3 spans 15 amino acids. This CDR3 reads CASSYLPGTAGGLFF. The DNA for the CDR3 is TGCGCCAGCAGCTATCTACCGGGGACAGCCGGGGGGCTGTTTTTT.

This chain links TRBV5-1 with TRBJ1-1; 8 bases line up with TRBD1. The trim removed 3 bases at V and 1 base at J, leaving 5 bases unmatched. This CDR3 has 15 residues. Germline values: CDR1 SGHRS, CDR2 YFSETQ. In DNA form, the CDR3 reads TGCGCCAGCAGCTACCTAACAGGGGGGAACACTGAAGCTTTCTTT. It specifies CASSYLTGGNTEAFF.

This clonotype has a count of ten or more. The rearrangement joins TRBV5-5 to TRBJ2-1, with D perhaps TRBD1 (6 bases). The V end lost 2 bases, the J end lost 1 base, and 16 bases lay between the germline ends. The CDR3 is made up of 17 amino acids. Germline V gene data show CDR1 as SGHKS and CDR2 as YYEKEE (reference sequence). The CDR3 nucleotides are TGTGCCAGCAGCTTACGACATACAGGGACGTCCTACAATGAGCAGTTCTTC. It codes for CASSLRHTGTSYNEQFF.

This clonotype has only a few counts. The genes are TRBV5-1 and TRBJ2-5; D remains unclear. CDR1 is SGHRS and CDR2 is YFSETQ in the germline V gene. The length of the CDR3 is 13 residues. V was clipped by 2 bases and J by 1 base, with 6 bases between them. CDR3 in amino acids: CASSLRPQETQYF. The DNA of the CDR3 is TGCGCCAGCAGCTTACGACCCCAAGAGACCCAGTACTTC.

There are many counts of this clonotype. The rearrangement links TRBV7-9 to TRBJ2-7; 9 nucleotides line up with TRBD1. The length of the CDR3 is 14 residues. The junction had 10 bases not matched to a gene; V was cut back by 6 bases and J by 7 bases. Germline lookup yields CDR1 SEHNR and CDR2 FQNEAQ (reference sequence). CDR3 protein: CASSLEQGAREQYF. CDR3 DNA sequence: TGTGCCAGCAGTCTCGAACAGGGGGCAAGGGAGCAGTACTTC. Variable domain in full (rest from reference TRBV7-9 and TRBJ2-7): DTGVSQNPRHKITKRGQNVTFRCDPISEHNRLYWYRQTLGQGPEFLTYFQNEAQLEKSRLLSDRFSAERPKGSFSTLEIQRTEQGDSAMYLCASSLEQGAREQYFGPGTRLTVT.

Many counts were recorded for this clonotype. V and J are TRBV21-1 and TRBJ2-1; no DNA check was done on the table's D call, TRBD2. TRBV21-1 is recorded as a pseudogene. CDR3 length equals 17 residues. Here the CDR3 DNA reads TGTGCCAGCAGCAGACCCTCCCGGGGCTCGGAATACAATGAGCAGTTCTTC. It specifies CASSRPSRGSEYNEQFF.

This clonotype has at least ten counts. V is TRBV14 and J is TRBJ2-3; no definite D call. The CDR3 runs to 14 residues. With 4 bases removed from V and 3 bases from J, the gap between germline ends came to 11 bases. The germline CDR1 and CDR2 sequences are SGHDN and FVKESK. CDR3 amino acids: CASSRSVRTDTQYF. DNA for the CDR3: TGTGCCAGCAGCCGCTCAGTCCGAACAGATACGCAGTATTTT.

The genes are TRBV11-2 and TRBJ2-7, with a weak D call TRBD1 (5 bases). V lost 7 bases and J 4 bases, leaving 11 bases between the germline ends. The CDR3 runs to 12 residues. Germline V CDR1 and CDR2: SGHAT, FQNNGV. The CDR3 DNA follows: TGTGCCAGCACCTTCACAGGATACGAGCAGTACTTC. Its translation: CASTFTGYEQYF.

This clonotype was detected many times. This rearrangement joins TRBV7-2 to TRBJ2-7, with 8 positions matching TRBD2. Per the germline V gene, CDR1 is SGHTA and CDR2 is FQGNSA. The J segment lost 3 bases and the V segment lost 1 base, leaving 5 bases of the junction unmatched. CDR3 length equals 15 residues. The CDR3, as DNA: TGTGCCAGCAGCTTAGGGCGGGAGGCCGTCTACGAGCAGTACTTC. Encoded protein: CASSLGREAVYEQYF.